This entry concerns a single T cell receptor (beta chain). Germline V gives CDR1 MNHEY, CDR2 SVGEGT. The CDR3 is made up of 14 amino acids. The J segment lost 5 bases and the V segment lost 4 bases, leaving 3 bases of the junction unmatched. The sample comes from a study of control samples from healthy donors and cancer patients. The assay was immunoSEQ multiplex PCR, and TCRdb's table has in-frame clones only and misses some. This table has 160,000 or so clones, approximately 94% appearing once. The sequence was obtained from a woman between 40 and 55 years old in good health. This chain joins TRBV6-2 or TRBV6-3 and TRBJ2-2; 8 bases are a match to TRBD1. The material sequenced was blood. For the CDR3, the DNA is TGTGCCAGCAGTTTTCAGGGGGCTACCGGGGAGCTGTTTTTT. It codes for CASSFQGATGELFF.